This is a list of T cell receptor beta chains from one sample in a study of blood T cell repertoires in COVID-19. Measured with immunoSEQ multiplex PCR; TCRdb has only the in-frame clones, and not every one. The data contain 55,000 to 75,000 clones, around four fifths of them singletons. The sequenced sample consisted of peripheral blood. The receptors derive from a human donor in a cohort sampled during active COVID-19. CDR3s include the opening cysteine and the closing phenylalanine or tryptophan. D genes are given only for firm matches. Size is stated for part of the rows, as once, few or many counts, or as a class when the clone is expanded.

D: .
V: TRBV9
size: few
J: TRBJ2-3
DNA: TGTGCCAGCAGCGGACCCCAGGGAGATACGCAGTATTTT
CDR3: CASSGPQGDTQYF

D: .
V: TRBV5-1
size: .
J: TRBJ2-3
DNA: TGCGCCAGCAGCTCTAGGGGGATTGCAGATACGCAGTATTTT
CDR3: CASSSRGIADTQYF

D: .
V: TRBV12-3/TRBV12-4
size: .
J: TRBJ1-2
DNA: TGTGCCAGCAGACGGGGCTATGGCTACACCTTC
CDR3: CASRRGYGYTF

D: TRBD1
V: TRBV11-2
size: .
J: TRBJ1-1
DNA: TGTGCCAGCAGCCTTGGGGGGACAGGGAACACTGAAGCTTTCTTT
CDR3: CASSLGGTGNTEAFF

D: .
V: TRBV6-6
size: once
J: TRBJ1-6
DNA: TGTGCCAGCAGTCGCCAGGGTCCTGGGTCCTATAATTCACCCCTCCACTTT
CDR3: CASSRQGPGSYNSPLHF

D: .
V: TRBV2
size: .
J: TRBJ1-5
DNA: TGTGCCAGCAGCGAAACAGGGCGTAGAGGAGTGGCCCAGCATTTT
CDR3: CASSETGRRGVAQHF

D: TRBD1
V: TRBV11-2
size: .
J: TRBJ2-7
DNA: TGTGCCAGCAGCTTAACCTTCGACAGGGAACTTAAGTACTTC
CDR3: CASSLTFDRELKYF

D: .
V: TRBV5-1
size: .
J: TRBJ2-5
DNA: TGCGCCAGCAGCTTGGTTGGCGGGGCCGAGACCCAGTACTTC
CDR3: CASSLVGGAETQYF

D: .
V: TRBV10-3
size: once
J: TRBJ2-5
DNA: TGTGCCATCAGTGAGAAACCCTGGACAGCCCGGGAAGAGACCCAGTACTTC
CDR3: CAISEKPWTAREETQYF

D: .
V: TRBV15
size: .
J: TRBJ2-7
DNA: TGTGCCACCAGCAGAGATTTCAAGGGGGAGCAGTACTTC
CDR3: CATSRDFKGEQYF

D: .
V: TRBV2
size: .
J: TRBJ1-1
DNA: TGTGCCAGCAGTGGCGACAGGGAAGCTTTCTTT
CDR3: CASSGDREAFF

D: .
V: TRBV2
size: .
J: TRBJ1-1
DNA: TGTGCCAGCAGTGACAGGGAGGCGAACACTGAAGCTTTCTTT
CDR3: CASSDREANTEAFF

D: TRBD1
V: TRBV7-6
size: .
J: TRBJ1-5
DNA: TGTGCCAGCAGCTTAGGACAGGGGGCCTCGAATCAGCCCCAGCATTTT
CDR3: CASSLGQGASNQPQHF

D: .
V: TRBV5-5
size: .
J: TRBJ2-5
DNA: TGTGCCAGCAGCTTGGGGACGGAACTAAGCGGAGGGACCCAGTACTTC
CDR3: CASSLGTELSGGTQYF

D: TRBD1
V: TRBV3-1/TRBV3-2
size: .
J: TRBJ2-5
DNA: TGTGCCAGCAGCCCGGACAGGGGGCAGGTACAAGAGACCCAGTACTTC
CDR3: CASSPDRGQVQETQYF

D: TRBD2
V: TRBV3-1/TRBV3-2
size: .
J: TRBJ2-3
DNA: TGTGCCAGCAGCCAAGGTGGGGCTAGCGGGGCAGATACGCAGTATTTT
CDR3: CASSQGGASGADTQYF

D: TRBD1
V: TRBV5-4
size: .
J: TRBJ1-1
DNA: TGTGCCAGCAGCCTGGACAGGCACACTGAAGCTTTCTTT
CDR3: CASSLDRHTEAFF

D: TRBD1
V: TRBV5-1
size: .
J: TRBJ1-2
DNA: TGCGCCAGCAGCTCCGCGGACAGGGGCTTTAGCTACACCTTC
CDR3: CASSSADRGFSYTF

D: .
V: TRBV19
size: .
J: TRBJ1-1
DNA: TGTGCCAGTAGTATCGGCAGGGCTGGGATGAACACTGAAGCTTTCTTT
CDR3: CASSIGRAGMNTEAFF

D: .
V: TRBV14
size: .
J: TRBJ2-3
DNA: TGTGCCAGCAGCCAAGATCGAGGGAGTCGGGGATGGGTCAGCACAGATACGCAGTATTTT
CDR3: CASSQDRGSRGWVSTDTQYF

D: .
V: TRBV19
size: .
J: TRBJ2-5
DNA: TGTGCCAGTAGTGTGCGGGGGCCGTACCAAGAGACCCAGTACTTC
CDR3: CASSVRGPYQETQYF

D: .
V: TRBV2
size: .
J: TRBJ1-1
DNA: TGTGCCAGCAGTGGAGAGCGACAGATTCTTACTGAAGCTTTCTTT
CDR3: CASSGERQILTEAFF

D: TRBD1
V: TRBV18
size: .
J: TRBJ1-2
DNA: TGTGCCAGCTCACCACCGGGCAGGGGGACTTTCTATGGCTACACCTTC
CDR3: CASSPPGRGTFYGYTF

D: .
V: TRBV5-6
size: few
J: TRBJ1-2
DNA: TGTGCCAGCAGCTTTTCTCCGGGACACCTCTATGGCTACACCTTC
CDR3: CASSFSPGHLYGYTF

D: .
V: TRBV7-2
size: few
J: TRBJ2-7
DNA: TGTGCCAGCACTCTCAATTGGGGGGCCTACGAGCAGTACTTC
CDR3: CASTLNWGAYEQYF

D: TRBD1
V: TRBV5-1
size: .
J: TRBJ2-5
DNA: TGCGCCAGCACTGGACAGGGGCGCGAGACCCAGTACTTC
CDR3: CASTGQGRETQYF

D: .
V: TRBV7-2
size: .
J: TRBJ2-5
DNA: TGTGCCAGCAGCTTGAGTGGAGGGGAGACCCAGTACTTC
CDR3: CASSLSGGETQYF

D: .
V: TRBV6-6
size: .
J: TRBJ2-3
DNA: TGTGCCAGCAGTTACGGGGGGAGGACAGATACGCAGTATTTT
CDR3: CASSYGGRTDTQYF

D: TRBD2
V: TRBV9
size: .
J: TRBJ2-5
DNA: TGTGCCAGCAGCGCCGGGACTAGCGGGGCCACAGAGACCCAGTACTTC
CDR3: CASSAGTSGATETQYF

D: .
V: TRBV11-2
size: .
J: TRBJ2-3
DNA: TGTGCCAGCAGCTTGATGACAGCAGATACGCAGTATTTT
CDR3: CASSLMTADTQYF

D: TRBD2
V: TRBV7-9
size: .
J: TRBJ2-1
DNA: TGTGCCAGCAGCGGGGGACTAGCGGGAATTAATGAGCAGTTCTTC
CDR3: CASSGGLAGINEQFF

D: TRBD1
V: TRBV29-1
size: .
J: TRBJ1-2
DNA: TGCAGCGCCTCAGATACAGGGGGCTCTTATGGCTACACCTTC
CDR3: CSASDTGGSYGYTF

D: TRBD2
V: TRBV7-2
size: .
J: TRBJ2-3
DNA: TGTGCCAGCAGTAAAGGGACTAGCGGGAGAGTTACGCAGTATTTT
CDR3: CASSKGTSGRVTQYF

D: TRBD2
V: TRBV5-1
size: .
J: TRBJ2-2
DNA: TGCGCCCGCGGTCGGACTCGCGGGGGGGCCTGGACCGGGGAGCTGTTTTTT
CDR3: CARGRTRGGAWTGELFF

D: .
V: TRBV6-6
size: few
J: TRBJ2-1
DNA: TGTGCCAGCAGTTACTCGAGGGTCTACAATGAGCAGTTCTTC
CDR3: CASSYSRVYNEQFF

D: TRBD1
V: TRBV27
size: .
J: TRBJ2-3
DNA: TGTGCCAGCAGTCTAAAGGGGGCGCAGGCAGATACGCAGTATTTT
CDR3: CASSLKGAQADTQYF

D: .
V: TRBV25-1
size: .
J: TRBJ1-1
DNA: TGTGCCAGCCGGAGGGATGAAGCTTTCTTT
CDR3: CASRRDEAFF

D: TRBD1
V: TRBV11-1
size: .
J: TRBJ2-7
DNA: TGTGCCAGCAGTCAAGGGACAGGGGGGCCCTACGAGCAGTACTTC
CDR3: CASSQGTGGPYEQYF

D: TRBD1
V: TRBV18
size: once
J: TRBJ1-5
DNA: TGTGCCAGCTCGTCCTCGACAGGGCGTAATCAGCCCCAGCATTTT
CDR3: CASSSSTGRNQPQHF

D: TRBD1
V: TRBV2
size: .
J: TRBJ2-5
DNA: TGTGCCAGCAGCGGGGACAGACAAGAGACCCAGTACTTC
CDR3: CASSGDRQETQYF

D: .
V: TRBV18
size: .
J: TRBJ1-1
DNA: TGTGCCAGCTCACCTAGAGATACTGTCAACACTGAAGCTTTCTTT
CDR3: CASSPRDTVNTEAFF

D: .
V: TRBV5-1
size: medium-sized
J: TRBJ1-2
DNA: TGCGCCAGCAGCGAAGGCGGGACGGGCTATGGCTACACCTTC
CDR3: CASSEGGTGYGYTF

D: TRBD1
V: TRBV19
size: many
J: TRBJ1-1
DNA: TGTGCCAGTGCTGACAGGGTGCGGGTGAACACTGAAGCTTTCTTT
CDR3: CASADRVRVNTEAFF

D: .
V: TRBV7-8
size: .
J: TRBJ2-7
DNA: TGTGCCAGCAACACACTTCTTGCAGGGGGACTAGGCTCCTACGAGCAGTACTTC
CDR3: CASNTLLAGGLGSYEQYF

D: .
V: TRBV2
size: .
J: TRBJ2-2
DNA: TGTGCCGGAGAGGACAGTTACCCCGGGGAGCTGTTTTTT
CDR3: CAGEDSYPGELFF

D: .
V: TRBV9
size: .
J: TRBJ1-3
DNA: TGTGCCAGCAGCGCCGGGGGCTCTGGAAACACCATATATTTT
CDR3: CASSAGGSGNTIYF

D: TRBD2
V: TRBV19
size: .
J: TRBJ2-1
DNA: TGTGCCAGTAGTCAACCGGGACTAGCGGGAGGGAATGAGCAGTTCTTC
CDR3: CASSQPGLAGGNEQFF

D: .
V: TRBV10-3
size: .
J: TRBJ1-1
DNA: TGTGCCATCAGTGAATCAGGCTTCACTGAAGCTTTCTTT
CDR3: CAISESGFTEAFF

D: .
V: TRBV9
size: .
J: TRBJ2-7
DNA: TGTGCCAGCAGCGGAGGAAAGGGACAAGAGCCCTACGAGCAGTACTTC
CDR3: CASSGGKGQEPYEQYF